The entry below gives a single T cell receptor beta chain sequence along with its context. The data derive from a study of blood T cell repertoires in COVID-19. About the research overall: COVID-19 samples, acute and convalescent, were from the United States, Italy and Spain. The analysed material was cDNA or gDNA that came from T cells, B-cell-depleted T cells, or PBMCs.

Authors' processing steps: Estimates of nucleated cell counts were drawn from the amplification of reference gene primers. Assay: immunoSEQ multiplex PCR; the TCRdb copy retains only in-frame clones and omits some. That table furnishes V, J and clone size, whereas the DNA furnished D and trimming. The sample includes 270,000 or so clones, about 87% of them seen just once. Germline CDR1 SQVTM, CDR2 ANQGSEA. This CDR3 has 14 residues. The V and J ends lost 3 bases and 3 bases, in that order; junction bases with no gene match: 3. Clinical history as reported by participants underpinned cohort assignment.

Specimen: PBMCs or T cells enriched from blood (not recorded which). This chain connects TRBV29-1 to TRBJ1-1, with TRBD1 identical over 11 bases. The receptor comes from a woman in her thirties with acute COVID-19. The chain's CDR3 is CSVEGDRGDTEAFF. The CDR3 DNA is TGCAGCGTTGAGGGGGACAGGGGGGACACTGAAGCTTTCTTT.